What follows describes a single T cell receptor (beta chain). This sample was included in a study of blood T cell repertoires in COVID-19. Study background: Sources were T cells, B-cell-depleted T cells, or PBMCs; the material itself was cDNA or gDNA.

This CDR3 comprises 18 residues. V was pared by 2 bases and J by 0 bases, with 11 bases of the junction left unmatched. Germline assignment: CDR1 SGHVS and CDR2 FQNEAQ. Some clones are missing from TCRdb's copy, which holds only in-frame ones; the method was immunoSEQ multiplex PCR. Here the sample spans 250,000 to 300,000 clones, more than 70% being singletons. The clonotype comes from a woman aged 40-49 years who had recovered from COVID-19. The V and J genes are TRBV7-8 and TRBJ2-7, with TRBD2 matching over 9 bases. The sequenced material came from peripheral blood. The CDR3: CASSLWGLAGPSSYEQYF. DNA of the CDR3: TGTGCCAGCAGCTTATGGGGGCTAGCGGGACCGAGCTCCTACGAGCAGTACTTC.